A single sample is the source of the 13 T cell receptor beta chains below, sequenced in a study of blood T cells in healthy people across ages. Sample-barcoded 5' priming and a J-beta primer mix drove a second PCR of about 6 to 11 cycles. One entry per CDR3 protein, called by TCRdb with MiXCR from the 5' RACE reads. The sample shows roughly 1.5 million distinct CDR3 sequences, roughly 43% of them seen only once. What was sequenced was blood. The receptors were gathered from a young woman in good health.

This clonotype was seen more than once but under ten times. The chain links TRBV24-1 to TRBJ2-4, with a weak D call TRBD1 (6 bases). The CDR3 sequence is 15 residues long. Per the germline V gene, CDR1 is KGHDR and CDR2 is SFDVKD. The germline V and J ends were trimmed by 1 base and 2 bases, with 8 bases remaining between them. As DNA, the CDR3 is TGTGCCACCAGTGATTTAAGGGACACCAAAAACATTCAGTACTTC. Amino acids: CATSDLRDTKNIQYF.

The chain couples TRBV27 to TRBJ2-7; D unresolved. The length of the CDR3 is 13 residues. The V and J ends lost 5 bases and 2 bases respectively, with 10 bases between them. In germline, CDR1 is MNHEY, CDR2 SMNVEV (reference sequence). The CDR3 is CASSRTLTYEQYF. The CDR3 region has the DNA TGTGCCAGCAGTAGGACGCTTACCTACGAGCAGTACTTC.

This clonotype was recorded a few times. The CDR3 sequence: CASSLRPGAQETQYF. CDR3 coding DNA: TGTGCCAGCAGTTTAAGACCCGGGGCGCAAGAGACCCAGTACTTC. The chain combines TRBV12-3 or TRBV12-4 with TRBJ2-5, with D perhaps being TRBD1 or TRBD2 (5 bases each). The CDR3 sequence is 15 residues long. V dropped 2 bases and J dropped 2 bases, with 12 bases sitting between them.

The CDR3 DNA is TGCAGCGTTGGACGCGGGACTTCGCAGTACTTC. Residues: CSVGRGTSQYF. This sequence joins TRBV29-1 and TRBJ2-5; TRBD2 is a possible D gene (6 bases). CDR3 length equals 11 residues. Trimming removed 4 bases from V and 11 bases from J, with 14 bases in between. In germline, CDR1 is SQVTM, CDR2 ANQGSEA.

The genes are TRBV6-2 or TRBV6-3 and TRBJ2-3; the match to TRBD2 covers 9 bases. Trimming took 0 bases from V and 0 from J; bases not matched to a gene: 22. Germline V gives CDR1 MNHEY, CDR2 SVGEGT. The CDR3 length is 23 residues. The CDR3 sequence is CASSYSIPQKTIQRGVSTDTQYF. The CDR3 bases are TGTGCCAGCAGTTACTCGATCCCTCAGAAGACTATCCAGCGGGGGGTTAGCACAGATACGCAGTATTTT.

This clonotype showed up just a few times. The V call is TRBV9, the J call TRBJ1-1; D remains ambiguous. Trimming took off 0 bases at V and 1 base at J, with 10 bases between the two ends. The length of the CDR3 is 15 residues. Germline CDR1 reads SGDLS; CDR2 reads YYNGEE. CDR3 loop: CASSVGLGKNTEAFF. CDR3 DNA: TGTGCCAGCAGCGTAGGTCTGGGGAAGAACACTGAAGCTTTCTTT.

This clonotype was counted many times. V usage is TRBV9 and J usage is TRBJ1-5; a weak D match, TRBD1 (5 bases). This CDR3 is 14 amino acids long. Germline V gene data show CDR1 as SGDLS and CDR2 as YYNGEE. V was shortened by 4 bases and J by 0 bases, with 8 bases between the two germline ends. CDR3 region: CASSTQDSNQPQHF. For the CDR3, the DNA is TGTGCCAGCAGCACACAGGATAGCAATCAGCCCCAGCATTTT.

This CDR3 reads CASTYPTGVYGYTF. CDR3 in DNA: TGTGCCAGCACCTACCCCACGGGAGTCTATGGCTACACCTTC. The V call is TRBV7-2, the J call TRBJ1-2; D unresolved. The V end was cut by 7 bases, the J end by 4 bases, with 16 bases between. CDR1 and CDR2 (germline): SGHTA, FQGNSA. This CDR3 spans 14 amino acids.

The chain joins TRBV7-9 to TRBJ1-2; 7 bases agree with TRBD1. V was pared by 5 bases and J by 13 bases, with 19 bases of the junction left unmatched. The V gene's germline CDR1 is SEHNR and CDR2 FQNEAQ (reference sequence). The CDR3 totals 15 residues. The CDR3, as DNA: TGTGCCAGCAGCCCACCAACCAGCCCAGGACAGGCTTTCACCTTC. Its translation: CASSPPTSPGQAFTF.

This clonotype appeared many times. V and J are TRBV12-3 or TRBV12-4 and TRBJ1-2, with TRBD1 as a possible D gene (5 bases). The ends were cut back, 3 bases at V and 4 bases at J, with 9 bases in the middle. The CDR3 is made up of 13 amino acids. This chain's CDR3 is CASSFRGFYGYTF. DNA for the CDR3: TGTGCCAGCAGTTTTAGGGGATTCTATGGCTACACCTTC.

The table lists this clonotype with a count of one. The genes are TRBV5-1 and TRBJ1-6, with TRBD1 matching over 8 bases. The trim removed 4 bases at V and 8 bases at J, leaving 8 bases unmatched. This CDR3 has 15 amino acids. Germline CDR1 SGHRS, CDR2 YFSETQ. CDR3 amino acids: CASSLGQGLDSPLHF. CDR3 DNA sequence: TGCGCCAGCAGCCTAGGACAGGGATTGGATTCACCCCTCCACTTT. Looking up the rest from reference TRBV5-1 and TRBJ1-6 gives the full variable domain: KAGVTQTPRYLIKTRGQQVTLSCSPISGHRSVSWYQQTPGQGLQFLFEYFSETQRNKGNFPGRFSGRQFSNSRSEMNVSTLELGDSALYLCASSLGQGLDSPLHFGNGTRLTVT.

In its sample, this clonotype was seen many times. CDR3 coding DNA: TGTGCCAGCAGCTTAACTGGTCGAATGGGAGATACGCAGTATTTT. This encodes CASSLTGRMGDTQYF. J is TRBJ2-3 and V is TRBV7-3; D not resolved. This CDR3 has 15 residues. From germline, CDR1 is SGHTA and CDR2 FQGTGA. Trimming removed 0 bases from V and 5 bases from J, with 12 bases in between.

The CDR3 is CSARAPTGGSEQFF. As DNA, the CDR3 is TGCAGTGCTAGGGCCCCTACTGGCGGTAGTGAGCAGTTCTTC. This chain joins TRBV20-1 and TRBJ2-1; D remains ambiguous. With 3 bases removed from V and 9 bases from J, the gap between germline ends came to 18 bases. The CDR3 is 14 residues long. CDR1 is DFQATT, CDR2 SNEGSKA, per germline (reference sequence).